This paragraph reports one TCR beta chain. Assay used: immunoSEQ multiplex PCR; TCRdb lists only in-frame clones, some missing. There are a few hundred thousand clones in the sample; roughly four fifths occur only once, and 7.4% lies in the top ten. This CDR3 comprises 13 residues. Trimming at V came to 6 bases and at J to 2 bases, leaving 5 bases not matched to a gene. The germline CDR1 and CDR2 sequences are SQVTM and ANQGSEA. Treatment indicated: roughly 20 received Ad26.COV2.S at low or high dose, single or two shots; about 5 received placebo; per-sample allocation not given. On day 63 after the first injection, vaccine and placebo recipients gave samples. This sample was taken from a study of Ad26.COV2.S vaccination and SARS-CoV-2 variants.

V is TRBV29-1 and J is TRBJ2-7; 9 bases align to TRBD1. This TCR was sampled from a person between 18 and 59 years old who received the Ad26.COV2.S COVID-19 vaccine or a placebo. Here the sequenced sample was peripheral blood, taken in a trial of Ad26.COV2.S vaccine versus placebo. The CDR3 sequence is CSVLGQGAYEQYF. CDR3 bases: TGCAGCGTCCTGGGACAGGGAGCCTACGAGCAGTACTTC.